These T cell receptor beta chains were read from a single sample in a study of blood T cell repertoires in COVID-19. The method was immunoSEQ multiplex PCR; TCRdb's version includes in-frame clones alone and lacks a portion of them. The table shows about 280,000 clones, with around 86% occurring only once. The specimen sequenced was peripheral blood. The receptor set was obtained from a woman between 25 and 40 years old with active or convalescent COVID-19. CDR3s include the opening cysteine and the closing phenylalanine or tryptophan. D genes are given only for firm matches. Some rows have no size entry. The others give once, few or many, or a class for an expanded clone.

J | size | V | D | DNA | CDR3
TRBJ1-2 | - | TRBV5-4 | - | TGTGCCAGCAGTTCCGATACGAGGGCCTATGGCTACACCTTC | CASSSDTRAYGYTF
TRBJ1-1 | - | TRBV27 | - | TGTGCCAGTTTTGGACGGAGGCCCCAGAACACTGAAGCTTTCTTT | CASFGRRPQNTEAFF
TRBJ1-4 | - | TRBV25-1 | - | TGTGCCAGCAGTTCCCGGGGAACTAATGAAAAACTGTTTTTT | CASSSRGTNEKLFF
TRBJ2-1 | - | TRBV7-8 | - | TGTGCCAGCAGCCCCCGGGATGGCGGGTACAATGAGCAGTTCTTC | CASSPRDGGYNEQFF
TRBJ1-3 | - | TRBV19 | - | TGTGCCAGTAGGCAGGGCGGCACCAACACCATATATTTT | CASRQGGTNTIYF
TRBJ1-2 | - | TRBV7-3 | - | TGTGCCAGCAGCTTACAGGGAGGATCTAACTATGGCTACACCTTC | CASSLQGGSNYGYTF
TRBJ1-1 | - | TRBV12-3/TRBV12-4 | TRBD1 | TGTGCCAGCAGCTTTGGACAGGGCGGTGAAGCTTTCTTT | CASSFGQGGEAFF
TRBJ1-3 | once | TRBV28 | - | TGTGCCAGCAGTTCGCAGGGATTACGAAACACCATATATTTT | CASSSQGLRNTIYF
TRBJ2-7 | - | TRBV15 | - | TGTGCCACCAGTCAGCGTGGGTTAGGCTACGAGCAGTACTTC | CATSQRGLGYEQYF
TRBJ1-4 | - | TRBV18 | TRBD1 | TGTGCCAGCTCACCACAGGGGGCAGGAGAAAAACTGTTTTTT | CASSPQGAGEKLFF
TRBJ2-3 | - | TRBV7-2 | TRBD2 | TGTGCCAGCAGCCGGGATGGGGGGGCGCAGTATTTT | CASSRDGGAQYF
TRBJ1-4 | - | TRBV28 | - | TGTGCCAGCAGTATTTCCCTAGGGGGGGCTTCTAATGAAAAACTGTTTTTT | CASSISLGGASNEKLFF
TRBJ1-1 | - | TRBV4-3 | - | TGCGCCAGCAGCCGAGCTTCGAACACTGAAGCTTTCTTT | CASSRASNTEAFF
TRBJ1-6 | - | TRBV5-5 | TRBD1 | TGTGCCAGCAGCAGTTGGACAGGGGTTTCGCCCCTCCACTTT | CASSSWTGVSPLHF
TRBJ2-7 | - | TRBV7-2 | TRBD2 | TGTGCCAGCAGCTCGACTAGCGGGTTAAGGTCCTACGAGCAGTACTTC | CASSSTSGLRSYEQYF
TRBJ1-5 | - | TRBV28 | - | TGTGCCAGCAGTTTGGGGGGTATCCGGGATAGCAATCAGCCCCAGCATTTT | CASSLGGIRDSNQPQHF
TRBJ2-4 | - | TRBV6-6 | - | TGTGCCAGCAGTCCCGGGACTTTCCCGGGGGCCAAAAACATTCAGTACTTC | CASSPGTFPGAKNIQYF
TRBJ2-2 | - | TRBV28 | - | TGTGCCAGCAGTTTGGGCGGCCGGGGGACCGGGGAGCTGTTTTTT | CASSLGGRGTGELFF
TRBJ2-7 | - | TRBV10-3 | - | TGTGCCACCGGACTGATGAACTACGAGCAGTACTTC | CATGLMNYEQYF
TRBJ1-2 | - | TRBV6-5 | - | TGTGCCAGCAGTTACCAACAGGGCAACTATGGCTACACCTTC | CASSYQQGNYGYTF
TRBJ1-2 | - | TRBV18 | TRBD1 | TGTGCCAGCTCACCCAGTGACAGGGACTATGGCTACACCTTC | CASSPSDRDYGYTF
TRBJ1-5 | - | TRBV28 | TRBD1 | TGTGCCAGCAGTGACGAGACAGGGGTGATTAATCAGCCCCAGCATTTT | CASSDETGVINQPQHF
TRBJ1-5 | - | TRBV28 | - | TGTGCCAGCACCCTTCCCGAGAGGAGGGATCAGCCCCAGCATTTT | CASTLPERRDQPQHF
TRBJ1-3 | - | TRBV6-5 | TRBD1 | TGTGCCAGCAGCCTGACAGGGTTCGGAAACACCATATATTTT | CASSLTGFGNTIYF
TRBJ2-1 | - | TRBV7-2 | - | TGTGCCAGCAGCTTAGGAGGATTTGGGAATGAGCAGTTCTTC | CASSLGGFGNEQFF
TRBJ1-5 | - | TRBV18 | - | TGTGCCAGCTCACCCTCACAAGCTAGATCTCAGCCCCAGCATTTT | CASSPSQARSQPQHF
TRBJ1-3 | few | TRBV7-3 | - | TGTGCCAGCAGCTCGGGGGGCACCATATATTTT | CASSSGGTIYF
TRBJ1-2 | few | TRBV28 | - | TGTGCCAGCAGTTTTGGAGGCACACCTAACTATGGCTACACCTTC | CASSFGGTPNYGYTF
TRBJ2-5 | once | TRBV19 | TRBD1 | TGTGCCAGTGGACAGGGCCGATTGGAGACCCAGTACTTC | CASGQGRLETQYF
TRBJ2-3 | - | TRBV5-1 | TRBD1 | TGCGCCAGCAGCTCTATACCGGGACAGGACACAGATACGCAGTATTTT | CASSSIPGQDTDTQYF
TRBJ1-1 | - | TRBV30 | - | TGTGCCTGGAGGAAAGGACTTATCACTGAAGCTTTCTTT | CAWRKGLITEAFF
TRBJ2-2 | few | TRBV19 | - | TGTGCCAGTACCCCCAGGGTTAACACCGGGGAGCTGTTTTTT | CASTPRVNTGELFF
TRBJ1-2 | - | TRBV28 | TRBD1 | TGTGCCAGCAGTTCCCCCGGGACAGGACACAATGGCTACACCTTC | CASSSPGTGHNGYTF
TRBJ1-2 | - | TRBV19 | TRBD1 | TGTGCCACCTCCCCGACAGGGTACTATGGCTACACCTTC | CATSPTGYYGYTF
TRBJ2-7 | - | TRBV19 | - | TGTGCCCTCAATGCGGGAAGCTCCTACGAGCAGTACTTC | CALNAGSSYEQYF
TRBJ1-5 | - | TRBV19 | - | TGTGCCAGTAGTCGGTCAGACTCTTATCAGCCCCAGCATTTT | CASSRSDSYQPQHF
TRBJ1-2 | few | TRBV6-5 | - | TGTGCCAGCAGTTCCCTCGGGGGGTTGGGCTATGGCTACACCTTC | CASSSLGGLGYGYTF
TRBJ2-7 | - | TRBV6-2/TRBV6-3 | - | TGTGCCAGCAGTCATCCAGACGGACTCTACGAGCAGTACTTC | CASSHPDGLYEQYF
TRBJ1-1 | - | TRBV6-1 | - | TGTGCCAGCAGTGAAGTCGGGACATTGTCTGAAGCTTTCTTT | CASSEVGTLSEAFF
TRBJ2-3 | few | TRBV7-3 | TRBD2 | TGTGCCAGCAGCTCTACGGGACTAGCAGGAGATACGCAGTATTTT | CASSSTGLAGDTQYF
TRBJ2-5 | - | TRBV29-1 | - | TGCAGCGTTCCGTACAGGGCTCAAGAGACCCAGTACTTC | CSVPYRAQETQYF
TRBJ1-2 | - | TRBV5-1 | - | TGCGCCAGCAGCCCAAGGACCTCGGGATATGGCTACACCTTC | CASSPRTSGYGYTF
TRBJ1-2 | - | TRBV29-1 | - | TGCAGCGTTGGGGGGAGCGGGAACTATGGCTACACCTTC | CSVGGSGNYGYTF